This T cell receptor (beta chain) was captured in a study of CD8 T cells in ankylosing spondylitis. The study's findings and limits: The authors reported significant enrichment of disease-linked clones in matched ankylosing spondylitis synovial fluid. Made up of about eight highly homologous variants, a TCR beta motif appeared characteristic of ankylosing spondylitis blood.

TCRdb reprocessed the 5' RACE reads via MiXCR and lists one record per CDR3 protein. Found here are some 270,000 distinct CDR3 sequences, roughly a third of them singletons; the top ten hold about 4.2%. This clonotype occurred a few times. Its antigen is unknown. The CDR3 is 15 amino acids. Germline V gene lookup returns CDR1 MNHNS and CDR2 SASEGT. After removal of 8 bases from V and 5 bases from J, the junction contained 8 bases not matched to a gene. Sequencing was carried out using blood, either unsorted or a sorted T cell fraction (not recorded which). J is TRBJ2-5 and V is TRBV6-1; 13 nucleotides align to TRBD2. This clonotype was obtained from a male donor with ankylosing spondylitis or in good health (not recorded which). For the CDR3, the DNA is TGTGCCAGCCTGCCGGGACTAGCGGGGAGGGAGACCCAGTACTTC. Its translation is CASLPGLAGRETQYF.